This entry lists 5 T cell receptor beta chains sequenced from one sample in a study of CD8+ T cells in alopecia areata (dated by TCRdb to the late 2010s). Taken with the paper, the label for time point translates to: baseline before oral tofacitinib. The library was produced with the immunoSEQ multiplex PCR assay. For TCR sequencing, RNA was extracted from every sample and reverse transcribed into cDNA to serve as template. The immuneACCESS repertoire file appears here via TCRdb, limited to in-frame rearrangements. These files lack a portion of the clones; in checked studies, under half of the deficit traces to unresolved V genes, and the cause of the others is not known. The sample yields roughly 75,000 clones; 50% to 75% were counted once. The ten largest clones represent over 15% of the sample. This specimen was CD8+ T cells sorted from blood, taken at week 0. Every receptor here comes from a human donor with alopecia areata.

This clone has a handful of counts. The chain couples TRBV27 to TRBJ2-3; unclear D gene. This CDR3 contains 11 residues. CDR1 is MNHEY, CDR2 SMNVEV, per germline (reference sequence). V was shortened by 7 bases and J by 5 bases, with 7 bases between the two germline ends. CDR3 region: CASMYVDTQYF. DNA for the CDR3: TGTGCCAGCATGTATGTAGATACGCAGTATTTT.

V is TRBV5-1 and J is TRBJ2-7; the match to TRBD1 covers 9 bases. Losses at the gene ends were 3 bases for V and 4 bases for J; bases not matched to a gene: 2. Per the germline V gene, CDR1 is SGHRS and CDR2 is YFSETQ. The CDR3 is 13 residues long. CDR3 bases: TGCGCCAGCAGCTGGGACAGGGAGTACGAGCAGTACTTC. It specifies CASSWDREYEQYF.

This chain links TRBV29-1 with TRBJ2-2; D possibly corresponds to TRBD2 (5 bases). The CDR3 has 13 amino acids. V was trimmed by 2 bases and J by 5 bases, leaving 9 bases between them. Germline V gives CDR1 SQVTM, CDR2 ANQGSEA. CDR3 sequence (DNA): TGCAGCGTTGAACCCAGCGGTACCGGGGAGCTGTTTTTT. Translated: CSVEPSGTGELFF.

The rearrangement links TRBV4-3 to TRBJ2-1; TRBD1 agrees at 7 bases. The germline V gene encodes CDR1 LGHNA and CDR2 YSLEER. The CDR3 extends over 15 amino acids. J gave up 1 base and V 6 bases, and 6 bases lay outside the gene matches. The CDR3 reads CASRLDRVSYNEQFF. CDR3 sequence (DNA): TGCGCCAGCAGACTAGACAGGGTATCCTACAATGAGCAGTTCTTC.

This clone was found a few times. The rearrangement uses TRBV14 and TRBJ2-2; D uncertain. This CDR3 has 12 amino acids. V lost 0 bases to trimming and J lost 10 bases, with 6 bases between them. Per the germline V gene, CDR1 is SGHDN and CDR2 is FVKESK. CDR3 DNA sequence: TGTGCCAGCAGCCAAGATTCGGTGGAGCTGTTTTTT. Its translation: CASSQDSVELFF.